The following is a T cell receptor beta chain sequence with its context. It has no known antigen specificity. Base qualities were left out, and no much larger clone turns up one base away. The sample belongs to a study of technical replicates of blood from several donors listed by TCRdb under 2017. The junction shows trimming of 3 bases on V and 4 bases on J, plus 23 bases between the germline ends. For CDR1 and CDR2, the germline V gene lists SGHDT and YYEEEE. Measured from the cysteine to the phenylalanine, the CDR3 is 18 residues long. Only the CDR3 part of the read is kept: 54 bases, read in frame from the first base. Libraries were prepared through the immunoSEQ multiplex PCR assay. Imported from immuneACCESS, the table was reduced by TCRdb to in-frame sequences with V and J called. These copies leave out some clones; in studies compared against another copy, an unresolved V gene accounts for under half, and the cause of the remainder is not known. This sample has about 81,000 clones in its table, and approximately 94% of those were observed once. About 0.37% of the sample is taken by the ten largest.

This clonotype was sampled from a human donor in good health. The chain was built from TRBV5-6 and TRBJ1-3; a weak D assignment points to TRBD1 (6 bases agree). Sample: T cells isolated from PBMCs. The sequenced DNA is TGTGCCAGCAGCTCGGGCATAGGGGACACGTTAACAGGAAACACCATATATTTT. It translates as CASSSGIGDTLTGNTIYF.